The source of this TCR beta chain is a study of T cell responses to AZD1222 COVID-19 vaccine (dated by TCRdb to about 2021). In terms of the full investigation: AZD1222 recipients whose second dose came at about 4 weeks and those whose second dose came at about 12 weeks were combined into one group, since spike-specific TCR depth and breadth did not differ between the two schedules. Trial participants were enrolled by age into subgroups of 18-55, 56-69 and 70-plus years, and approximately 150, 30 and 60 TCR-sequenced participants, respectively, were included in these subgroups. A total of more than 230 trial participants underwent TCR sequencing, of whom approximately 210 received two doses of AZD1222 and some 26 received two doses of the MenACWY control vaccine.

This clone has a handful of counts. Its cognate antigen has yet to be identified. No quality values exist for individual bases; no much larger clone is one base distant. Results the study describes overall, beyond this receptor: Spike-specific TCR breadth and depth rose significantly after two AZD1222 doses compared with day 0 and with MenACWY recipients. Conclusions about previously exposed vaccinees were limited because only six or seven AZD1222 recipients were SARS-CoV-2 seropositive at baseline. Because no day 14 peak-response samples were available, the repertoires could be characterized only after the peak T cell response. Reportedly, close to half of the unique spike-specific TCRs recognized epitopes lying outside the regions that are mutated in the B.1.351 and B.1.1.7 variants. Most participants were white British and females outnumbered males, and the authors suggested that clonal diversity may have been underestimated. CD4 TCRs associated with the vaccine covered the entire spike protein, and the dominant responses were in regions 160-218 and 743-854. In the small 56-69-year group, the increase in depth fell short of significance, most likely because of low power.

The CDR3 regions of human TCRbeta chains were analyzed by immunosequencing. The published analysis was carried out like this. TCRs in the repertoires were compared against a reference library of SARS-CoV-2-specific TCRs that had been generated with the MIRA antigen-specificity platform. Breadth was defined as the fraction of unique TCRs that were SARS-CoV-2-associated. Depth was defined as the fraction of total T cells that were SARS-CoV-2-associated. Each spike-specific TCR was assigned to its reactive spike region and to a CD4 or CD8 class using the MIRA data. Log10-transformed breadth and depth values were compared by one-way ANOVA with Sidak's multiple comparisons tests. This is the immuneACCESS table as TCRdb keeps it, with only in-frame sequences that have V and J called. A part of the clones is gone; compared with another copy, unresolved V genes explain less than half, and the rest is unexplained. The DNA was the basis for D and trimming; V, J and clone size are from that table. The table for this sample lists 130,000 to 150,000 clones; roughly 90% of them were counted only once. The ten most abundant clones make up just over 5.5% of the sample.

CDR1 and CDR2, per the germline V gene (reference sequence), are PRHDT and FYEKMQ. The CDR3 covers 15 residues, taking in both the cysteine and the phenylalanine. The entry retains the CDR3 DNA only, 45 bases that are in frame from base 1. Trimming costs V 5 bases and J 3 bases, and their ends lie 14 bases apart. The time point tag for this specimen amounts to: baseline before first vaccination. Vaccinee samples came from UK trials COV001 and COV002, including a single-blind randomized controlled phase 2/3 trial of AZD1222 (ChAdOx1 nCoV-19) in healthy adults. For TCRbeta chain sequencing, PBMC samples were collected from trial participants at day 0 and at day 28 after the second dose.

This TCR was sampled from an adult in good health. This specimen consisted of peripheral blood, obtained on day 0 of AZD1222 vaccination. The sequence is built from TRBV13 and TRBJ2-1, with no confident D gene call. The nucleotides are TGTGCCAGCAGCACACGACCATGGCACTACAATGAGCAGTTCTTC. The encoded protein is CASSTRPWHYNEQFF.